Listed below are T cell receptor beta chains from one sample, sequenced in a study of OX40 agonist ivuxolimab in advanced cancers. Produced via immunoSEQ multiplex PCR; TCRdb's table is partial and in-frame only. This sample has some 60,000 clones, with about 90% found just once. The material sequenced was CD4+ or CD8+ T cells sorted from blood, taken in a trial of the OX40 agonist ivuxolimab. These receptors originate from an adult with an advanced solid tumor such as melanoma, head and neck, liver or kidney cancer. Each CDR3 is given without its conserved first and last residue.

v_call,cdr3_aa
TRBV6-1,ASNGPLGEQY
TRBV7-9,ATDGGMNTEAF
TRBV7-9,ASTAPTGYNEQF
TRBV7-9,ASSNPQRFEETQY
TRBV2,ASTTPGQGDSPLH
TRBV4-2,ASSSDRSNYEQY
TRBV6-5,ASKQGVSGSPLH
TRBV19,ASKGTVAYEQY
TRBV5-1,ASSLGQGSDEQY
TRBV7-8,ASSQGTGVWGEQF
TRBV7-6,ASSSSGGPYNEQF
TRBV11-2,ASSLGRNNSPLH
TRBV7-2,ASSPWSKTAGVNTGELF
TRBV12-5,ASGSGGDTDTQY